These T cell receptor beta chains were read from a single sample in a study of cytomegalovirus exposure and HLA in healthy donors. Data came from immunoSEQ multiplex PCR; TCRdb stores just in-frame clones and leaves some out. The sample holds 85,000 to 130,000 clones; 10% are singletons and the top ten take about 5%. Sequenced sample: PBMCs. Every receptor here comes from a man in his forties in good health and CMV-seropositive. Both conserved end residues are part of each CDR3.

v_gene: TRBV29-1
CDR3aa: CSVGLSGNQYF

v_gene: TRBV19
CDR3aa: CASRPAPGDNEQFF

v_gene: TRBV27
CDR3aa: CATARQGVEQYF

v_gene: TRBV6-4
CDR3aa: CASSDSGTSGGHEQFF

v_gene: TRBV6-5
CDR3aa: CASSYQQGAGEQYF

v_gene: TRBV5-1
CDR3aa: CASSHGTSGSVIYEQYF

v_gene: TRBV5-1
CDR3aa: CASSSGTHYEQYF

v_gene: TRBV7-8
CDR3aa: CASSSPASGSWGREQFF

v_gene: TRBV9
CDR3aa: CASSVPEGYNEQFF

v_gene: TRBV29-1
CDR3aa: CSVGLATNEKLFF

v_gene: TRBV2
CDR3aa: CASSEPLVIEQFF

v_gene: TRBV14
CDR3aa: CASSPGWGRITGELFF

v_gene: TRBV21-1
CDR3aa: CASSKAGDRRNNEQFF

v_gene: TRBV7-8
CDR3aa: CASTGQGGGYTF

v_gene: TRBV7-4
CDR3aa: CASSLIGTAITGELFF

v_gene: TRBV2
CDR3aa: CASRKGSGSEQYF

v_gene: TRBV2
CDR3aa: CAIGLRLNQPQHF

v_gene: TRBV20-1
CDR3aa: CSPLRGGEQFF

v_gene: TRBV14
CDR3aa: CASSVKETQYF

v_gene: TRBV2
CDR3aa: CASRKGLAGAPREQYF

v_gene: TRBV5-1
CDR3aa: CASSSKTTGGSYEQYF

v_gene: TRBV5-8
CDR3aa: CASSLRRKTEAFF

v_gene: TRBV27
CDR3aa: CASSLFRGGGRGYEQYF

v_gene: TRBV7-3
CDR3aa: CASSGTSGANEQFF

v_gene: TRBV7-3
CDR3aa: CASSPTGGRRETQYF

v_gene: TRBV29-1
CDR3aa: CSVEQRTNEQFF

v_gene: TRBV7-2
CDR3aa: CASSLMGLAGASTDTQYF

v_gene: TRBV9
CDR3aa: CASSVTPGLAGGTDTQYF

v_gene: TRBV18
CDR3aa: CASSPTVGGTSAGELFF

v_gene: TRBV29-1
CDR3aa: CSARTSGGPLSYEQYF

v_gene: TRBV7-6
CDR3aa: CASSERTFYGYTF

v_gene: TRBV13
CDR3aa: CASSNTYEQYF

v_gene: TRBV7-8
CDR3aa: CASSTPGLAGNNEQFF

v_gene: TRBV5-1
CDR3aa: CASSPDREQFF

v_gene: TRBV9
CDR3aa: CASSNSLAEPNTGELFF

v_gene: TRBV6-4
CDR3aa: CASSDGTSGGTGELFF

v_gene: TRBV6-1
CDR3aa: CASSEIWGTGPETQYF

v_gene: TRBV7-3
CDR3aa: CASSFRDQETQYF

v_gene: TRBV7-9
CDR3aa: CASSSDTTEAFF

v_gene: TRBV11-3
CDR3aa: CASSLAGNTDTQYF

v_gene: TRBV5-1
CDR3aa: CASTEGGRPITGELFF

v_gene: TRBV28
CDR3aa: CASMKTGGENQPQHF

v_gene: TRBV7-3
CDR3aa: CASSPRRGRETQYF

v_gene: TRBV10-3
CDR3aa: CAISGVALSSYEQYF

v_gene: TRBV28
CDR3aa: CASSLSRTGAITDTQYF

v_gene: TRBV30
CDR3aa: CAWSVSVLSGGPLTYEQYF

v_gene: TRBV28
CDR3aa: CASSIRTSGSGETQYF

v_gene: TRBV29-1
CDR3aa: CSVEGQGLADTQYF

v_gene: TRBV7-9
CDR3aa: CASSWGGQGPEQYF

v_gene: TRBV29-1
CDR3aa: CSGESQGQEAFF

v_gene: TRBV11-3
CDR3aa: CASSPQLAPGELFF

v_gene: TRBV4-1
CDR3aa: CASTKDRGLAKNIQYF

v_gene: TRBV6-1
CDR3aa: CASSEAGHPSTDTQYF

v_gene: TRBV13
CDR3aa: CASSWGLERRNEQFF

v_gene: TRBV28
CDR3aa: CASSPPGQGGGGEKLFF

v_gene: TRBV9
CDR3aa: CASSDGTAKSYGYTF